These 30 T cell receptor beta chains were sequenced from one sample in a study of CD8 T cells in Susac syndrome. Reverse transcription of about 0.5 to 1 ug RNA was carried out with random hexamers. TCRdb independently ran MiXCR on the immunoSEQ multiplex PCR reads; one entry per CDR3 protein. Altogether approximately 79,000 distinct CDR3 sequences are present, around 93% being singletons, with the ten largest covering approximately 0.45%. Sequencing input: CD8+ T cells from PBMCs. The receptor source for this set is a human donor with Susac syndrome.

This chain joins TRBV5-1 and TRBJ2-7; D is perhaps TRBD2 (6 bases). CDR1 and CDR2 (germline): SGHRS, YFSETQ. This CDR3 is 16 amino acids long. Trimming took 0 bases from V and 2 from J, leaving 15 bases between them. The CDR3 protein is CASSLGAAGPAYEQYF. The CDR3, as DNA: TGCGCCAGCAGCTTGGGTGCGGCGGGACCCGCCTACGAGCAGTACTTC.

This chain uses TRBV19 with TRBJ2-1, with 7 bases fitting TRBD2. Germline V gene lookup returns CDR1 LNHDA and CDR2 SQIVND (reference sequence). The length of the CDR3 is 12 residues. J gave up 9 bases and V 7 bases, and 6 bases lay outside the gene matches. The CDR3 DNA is TGTGCCAGTAAGGCGGGAGCTCTTGAGCAGTTCTTC. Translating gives CASKAGALEQFF.

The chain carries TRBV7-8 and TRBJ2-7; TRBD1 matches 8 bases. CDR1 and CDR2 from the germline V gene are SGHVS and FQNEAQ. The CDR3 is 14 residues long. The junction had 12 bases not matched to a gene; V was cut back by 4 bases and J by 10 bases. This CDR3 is CASSSLPRDRTQYF. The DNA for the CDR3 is TGTGCCAGCAGCTCTCTACCTCGGGACAGGACACAGTACTTC.

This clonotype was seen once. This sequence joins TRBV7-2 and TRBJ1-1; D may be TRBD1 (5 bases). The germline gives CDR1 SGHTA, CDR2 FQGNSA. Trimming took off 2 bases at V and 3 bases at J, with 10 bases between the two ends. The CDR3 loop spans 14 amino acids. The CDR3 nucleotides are TGTGCCAGCAGCTTAATGGGGGTCGACACTGAAGCTTTCTTT. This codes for CASSLMGVDTEAFF. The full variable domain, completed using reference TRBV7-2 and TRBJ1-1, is GAGVSQSPSNKVTEKGKDVELRCDPISGHTALYWYRQSLGQGLEFLIYFQGNSAPDKSGLPSDRFSAERTGGSVSTLTIQRTQQEDSAVYLCASSLMGVDTEAFFGQGTRLTVV.

The CDR3 DNA reads TGCAGTGCTAGAGATCAAGGTCTCGAGCAGTACTTC. Translated: CSARDQGLEQYF. J is TRBJ2-7 and V is TRBV20-1; no definite D call. The ends were cut back, 0 bases at V and 6 bases at J, with 9 bases in the middle. The V gene's germline CDR1 is DFQATT and CDR2 SNEGSKA (reference sequence). The CDR3 length is 12 residues.

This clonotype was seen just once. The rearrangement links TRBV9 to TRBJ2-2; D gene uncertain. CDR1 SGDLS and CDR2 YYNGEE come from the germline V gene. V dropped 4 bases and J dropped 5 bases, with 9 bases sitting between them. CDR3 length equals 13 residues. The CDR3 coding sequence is TGTGCCAGCAGCACTCTTGAAACCGGGGAGCTGTTTTTT. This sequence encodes CASSTLETGELFF. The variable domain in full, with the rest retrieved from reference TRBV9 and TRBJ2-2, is DSGVTQTPKHLITATGQRVTLRCSPRSGDLSVYWYQQSLDQGLQFLIQYYNGEERAKGNILERFSAQQFPDLHSELNLSSLELGDSALYFCASSTLETGELFFGEGSRLTVL.

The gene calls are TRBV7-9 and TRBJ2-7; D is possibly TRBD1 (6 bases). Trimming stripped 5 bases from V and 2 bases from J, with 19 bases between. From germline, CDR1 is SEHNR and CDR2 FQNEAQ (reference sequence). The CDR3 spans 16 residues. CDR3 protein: CASSHGIQGRTYEQYF. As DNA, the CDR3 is TGTGCCAGCAGCCACGGGATACAGGGCCGTACCTACGAGCAGTACTTC. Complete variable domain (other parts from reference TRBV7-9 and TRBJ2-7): DTGVSQNPRHKITKRGQNVTFRCDPISEHNRLYWYRQTLGQGPEFLTYFQNEAQLEKSRLLSDRFSAERPKGSFSTLEIQRTEQGDSAMYLCASSHGIQGRTYEQYFGPGTRLTVT.

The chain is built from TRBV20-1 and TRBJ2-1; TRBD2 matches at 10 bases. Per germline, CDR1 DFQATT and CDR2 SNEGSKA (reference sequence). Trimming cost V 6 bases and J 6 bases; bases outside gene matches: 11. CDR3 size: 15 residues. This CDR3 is CSALQLAGHSNEQFF. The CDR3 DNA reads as TGCAGTGCGCTCCAACTAGCGGGACACTCCAATGAGCAGTTCTTC.

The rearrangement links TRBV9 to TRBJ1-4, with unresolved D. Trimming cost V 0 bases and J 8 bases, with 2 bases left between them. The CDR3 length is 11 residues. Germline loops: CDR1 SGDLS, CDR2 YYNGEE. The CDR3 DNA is TGTGCCAGCAGCGTAGTCGAAAAACTGTTTTTT. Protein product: CASSVVEKLFF.

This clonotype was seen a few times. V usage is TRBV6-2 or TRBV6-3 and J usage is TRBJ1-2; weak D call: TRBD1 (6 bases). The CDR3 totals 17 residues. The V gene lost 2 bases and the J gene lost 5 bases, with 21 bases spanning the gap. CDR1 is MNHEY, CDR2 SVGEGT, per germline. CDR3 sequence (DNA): TGTGCCAGCAGTTACGAGGCCGGGGGCGCAAACTTTTATGGCTACACCTTC. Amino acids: CASSYEAGGANFYGYTF.

DNA for the CDR3: TGTGCCAGCACTAGCGGGAGCTCCTACGAGCAGTACTTC. Amino acid sequence: CASTSGSSYEQYF. The chain employs TRBV27 and TRBJ2-7; 10 bases line up with TRBD2. The germline V gene encodes CDR1 MNHEY and CDR2 SMNVEV (reference sequence). CDR3 length: 13 amino acids. The ends lost 7 bases at V and 0 bases at J; junction bases unmatched: 0.

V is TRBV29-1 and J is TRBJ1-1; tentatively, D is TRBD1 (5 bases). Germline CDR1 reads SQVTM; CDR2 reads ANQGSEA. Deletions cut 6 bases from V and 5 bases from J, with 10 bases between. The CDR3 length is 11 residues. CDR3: CSVRDGTEAFF. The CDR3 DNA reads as TGCAGCGTCAGGGATGGAACTGAAGCTTTCTTT.

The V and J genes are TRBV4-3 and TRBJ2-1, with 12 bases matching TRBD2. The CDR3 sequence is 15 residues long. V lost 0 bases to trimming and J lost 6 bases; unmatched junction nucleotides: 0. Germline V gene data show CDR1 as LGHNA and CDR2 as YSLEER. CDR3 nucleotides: TGCGCCAGCAGCCAAGAGACTAGCGGGAGCAATGAGCAGTTCTTC. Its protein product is CASSQETSGSNEQFF.

The CDR3: CASSLARGGPGELFF. Written as DNA, the CDR3 is TGCGCCAGCAGCTTGGCCCGGGGAGGGCCCGGGGAGCTGTTTTTT. The chain recombines TRBV5-1 with TRBJ2-2, with TRBD2 identical over 7 bases. This CDR3 comprises 15 residues. Germline V gene lookup returns CDR1 SGHRS and CDR2 YFSETQ. Unmatched junction bases numbered 5, after V lost 0 bases and J lost 6 bases.

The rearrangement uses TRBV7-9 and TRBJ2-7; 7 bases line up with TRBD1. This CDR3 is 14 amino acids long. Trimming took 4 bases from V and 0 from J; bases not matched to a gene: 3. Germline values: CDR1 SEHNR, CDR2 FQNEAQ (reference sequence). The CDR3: CASSSTGRSYEQYF. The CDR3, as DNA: TGTGCCAGCAGCTCGACAGGGCGCTCCTACGAGCAGTACTTC.

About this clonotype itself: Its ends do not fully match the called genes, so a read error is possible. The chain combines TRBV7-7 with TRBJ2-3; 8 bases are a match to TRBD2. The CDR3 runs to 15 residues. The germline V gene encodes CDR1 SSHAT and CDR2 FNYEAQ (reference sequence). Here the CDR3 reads CASSLVAGGGGTQYF. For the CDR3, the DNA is TGTGCTAGCAGCTTAGTGGCGGGGGGAGGGGGGACGCAGTATTTT.

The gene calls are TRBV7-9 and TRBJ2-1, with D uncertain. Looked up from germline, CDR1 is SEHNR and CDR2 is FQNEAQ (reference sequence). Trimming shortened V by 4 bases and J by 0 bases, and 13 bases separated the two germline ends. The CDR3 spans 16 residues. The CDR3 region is CASSSGRVDSYNEQFF. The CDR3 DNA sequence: TGTGCCAGCAGCTCAGGTCGGGTGGACTCCTACAATGAGCAGTTCTTC.

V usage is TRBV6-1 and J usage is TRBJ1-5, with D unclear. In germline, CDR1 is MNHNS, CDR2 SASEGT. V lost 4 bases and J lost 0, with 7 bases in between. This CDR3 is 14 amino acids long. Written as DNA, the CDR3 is TGTGCCAGCAGTGCGGCAGTTAGCAATCAGCCCCAGCATTTT. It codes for CASSAAVSNQPQHF.

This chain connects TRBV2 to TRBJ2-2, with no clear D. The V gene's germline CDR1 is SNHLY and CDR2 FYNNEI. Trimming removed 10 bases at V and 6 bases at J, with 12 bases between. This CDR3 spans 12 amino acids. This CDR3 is CATPSSSGELFF. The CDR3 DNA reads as TGTGCCACCCCTAGTAGTTCCGGGGAGCTGTTTTTT.

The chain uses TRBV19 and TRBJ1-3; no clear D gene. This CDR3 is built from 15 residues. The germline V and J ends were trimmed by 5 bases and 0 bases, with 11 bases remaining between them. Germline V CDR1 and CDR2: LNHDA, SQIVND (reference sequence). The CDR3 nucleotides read TGTGCCAGTAGTTTCGGCTATTACTCTGGAAACACCATATATTTT. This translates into CASSFGYYSGNTIYF.

The CDR3 is CASSYSKGGRISYEQYF. CDR3 DNA sequence: TGTGCCAGCAGTTACTCGAAAGGCGGGAGGATTTCCTACGAGCAGTACTTC. V and J are TRBV6-2 or TRBV6-3 and TRBJ2-7, with 8 nucleotides matching TRBD2. This CDR3 spans 17 amino acids. V dropped 0 bases and J dropped 1; count of bases not matched to a gene: 8. CDR1 and CDR2 from the germline V gene are MNHEY and SVGEGT.

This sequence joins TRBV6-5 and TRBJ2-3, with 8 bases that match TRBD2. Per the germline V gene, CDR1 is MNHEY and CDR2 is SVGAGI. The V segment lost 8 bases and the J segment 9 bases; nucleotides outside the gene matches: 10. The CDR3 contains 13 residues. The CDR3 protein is CASGTGGIETQYF. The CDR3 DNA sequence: TGTGCCAGCGGGACGGGGGGGATTGAGACGCAGTATTTT.

CDR3 region: CASSVGYGAETQYF. The CDR3 DNA is TGTGCCAGCAGCGTAGGGTACGGGGCAGAGACCCAGTACTTC. The rearrangement joins TRBV9 to TRBJ2-5; the D call may be TRBD1 or TRBD2 (5 bases each). Germline values: CDR1 SGDLS, CDR2 YYNGEE. Between the trimmed V and J ends, which lost 0 bases and 4 bases, there was a span of 10 bases. This CDR3 contains 14 residues.

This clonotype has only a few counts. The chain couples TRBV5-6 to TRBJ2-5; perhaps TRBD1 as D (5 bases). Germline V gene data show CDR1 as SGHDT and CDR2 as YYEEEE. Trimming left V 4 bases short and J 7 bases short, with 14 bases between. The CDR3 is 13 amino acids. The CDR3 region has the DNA TGTGCCAGCAGCCTACGGTTCCAGGGGACCCAGTACTTC. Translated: CASSLRFQGTQYF.

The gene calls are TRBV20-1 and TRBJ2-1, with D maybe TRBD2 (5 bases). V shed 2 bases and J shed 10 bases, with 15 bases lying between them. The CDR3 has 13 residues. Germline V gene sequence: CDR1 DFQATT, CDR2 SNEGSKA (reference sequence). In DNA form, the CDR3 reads TGCAGTGCTAGACCTATGGCGGAGGTAGAGCAGTTCTTC. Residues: CSARPMAEVEQFF.

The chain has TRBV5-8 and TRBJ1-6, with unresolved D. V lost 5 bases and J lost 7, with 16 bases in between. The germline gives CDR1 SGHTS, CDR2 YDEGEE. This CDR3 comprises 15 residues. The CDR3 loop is CASRSMEGSNSPLHF. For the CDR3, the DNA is TGTGCCAGCAGGAGTATGGAGGGTTCCAATTCACCCCTCCACTTT.

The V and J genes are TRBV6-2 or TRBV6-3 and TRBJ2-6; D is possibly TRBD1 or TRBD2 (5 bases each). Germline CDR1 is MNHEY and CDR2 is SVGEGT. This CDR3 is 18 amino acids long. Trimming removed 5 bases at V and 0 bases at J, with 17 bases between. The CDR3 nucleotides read TGTGCCAGCAGTCGGACTCACCCAGGGAGCTCTGGGGCCAACGTCCTGACTTTC. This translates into CASSRTHPGSSGANVLTF.

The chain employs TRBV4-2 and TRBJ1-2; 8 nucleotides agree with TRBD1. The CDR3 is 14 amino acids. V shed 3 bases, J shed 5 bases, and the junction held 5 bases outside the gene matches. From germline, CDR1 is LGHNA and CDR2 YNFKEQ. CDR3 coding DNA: TGTGCCAGCAGCCAGCCTACAGGGGGGTATGGCTACACCTTC. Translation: CASSQPTGGYGYTF.

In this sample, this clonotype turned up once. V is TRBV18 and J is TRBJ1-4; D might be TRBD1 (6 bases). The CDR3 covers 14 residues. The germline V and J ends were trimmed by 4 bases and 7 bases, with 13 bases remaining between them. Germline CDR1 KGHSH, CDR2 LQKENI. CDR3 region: CASSRSRGGEKLFF. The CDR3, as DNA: TGTGCCAGCTCACGCTCCAGGGGAGGTGAAAAACTGTTTTTT.

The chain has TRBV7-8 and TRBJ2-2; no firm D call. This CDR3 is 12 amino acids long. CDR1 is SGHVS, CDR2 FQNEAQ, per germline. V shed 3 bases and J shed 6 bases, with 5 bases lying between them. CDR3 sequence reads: CASSFRSGELFF. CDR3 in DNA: TGTGCCAGCAGCTTTAGGTCCGGGGAGCTGTTTTTT.